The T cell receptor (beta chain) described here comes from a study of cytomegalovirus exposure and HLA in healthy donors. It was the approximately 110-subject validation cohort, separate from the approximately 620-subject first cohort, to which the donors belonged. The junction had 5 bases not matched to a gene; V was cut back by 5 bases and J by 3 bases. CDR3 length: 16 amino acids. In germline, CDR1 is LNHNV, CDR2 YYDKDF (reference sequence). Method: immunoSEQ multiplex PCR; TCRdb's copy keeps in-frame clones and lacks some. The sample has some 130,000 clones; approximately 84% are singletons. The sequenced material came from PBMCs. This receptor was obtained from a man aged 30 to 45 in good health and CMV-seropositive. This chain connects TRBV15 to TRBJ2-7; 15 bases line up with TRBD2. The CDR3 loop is CATSRTSGGEGYEQYF. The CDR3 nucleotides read TGTGCCACCAGCCGGACTAGCGGGGGGGAAGGCTACGAGCAGTACTTC.